A single sample is the source of the 6 T cell receptor beta chains below, sequenced in a study of control samples from healthy donors and cancer patients. The data were produced by immunoSEQ multiplex PCR, yet TCRdb's version contains in-frame clones alone and is incomplete. The sample contains 95,000 to 150,000 clones, about 90% of which appear only once. Sequencing input: blood. These receptors were taken from a man aged 45-65 years in good health.

This chain connects TRBV6-2 or TRBV6-3 to TRBJ1-2; no clear D. CDR3 size: 13 residues. V lost 4 bases and J lost 4, with 10 bases in between. The germline CDR1 and CDR2 sequences are MNHEY and SVGEGT. The CDR3 sequence: CASSSPVSYGYTF. As DNA, the CDR3 is TGTGCCAGCAGTTCTCCTGTGAGCTATGGCTACACCTTC.

The CDR3 protein is CASSVRQGARSGYTF. The DNA for the CDR3 is TGTGCCAGCAGTGTAAGACAGGGGGCTCGGAGTGGCTACACCTTC. The V call is TRBV2, the J call TRBJ1-2; TRBD1 aligns across 10 bases. Germline V lookup: CDR1 SNHLY, CDR2 FYNNEI. The CDR3 consists of 15 residues. Germline trimming cut 4 bases from V and 7 bases from J; bases unmatched to any gene: 9.

This clone was detected once. This chain links TRBV18 with TRBJ2-2; tentative D call: TRBD2 (6 bases). Per germline, CDR1 KGHSH and CDR2 LQKENI. The V and J ends lost 2 bases and 1 base respectively, with 11 bases between them. This CDR3 spans 16 amino acids. CDR3 in DNA: TGTGCCAGCTCACCAATGATAGCGGAGAACACCGGGGAGCTGTTTTTT. Its protein is CASSPMIAENTGELFF.

This clone was detected once. V is TRBV29-1 and J is TRBJ1-1, with D maybe TRBD1 (6 bases). CDR3 length equals 15 residues. The ends were cut back, 0 bases at V and 0 bases at J, with 11 bases in the middle. Germline assignment: CDR1 SQVTM and CDR2 ANQGSEA. CDR3 in DNA: TGCAGCGTTGAAGAACACCCAGGGGTGAACACTGAAGCTTTCTTT. This gives the protein CSVEEHPGVNTEAFF.

The chain employs TRBV9 and TRBJ2-7, with TRBD1 identical over 7 bases. V was pared by 5 bases and J by 0 bases, with 5 bases of the junction left unmatched. The V gene's germline CDR1 is SGDLS and CDR2 YYNGEE. The CDR3 runs 14 residues. The CDR3 loop is CASSLGQTSYEQYF. In DNA, the CDR3 is TGTGCCAGCAGTTTGGGACAGACCTCCTACGAGCAGTACTTC. Full variable domain (rest looked up from reference TRBV9 and TRBJ2-7): DSGVTQTPKHLITATGQRVTLRCSPRSGDLSVYWYQQSLDQGLQFLIQYYNGEERAKGNILERFSAQQFPDLHSELNLSSLELGDSALYFCASSLGQTSYEQYFGPGTRLTVT.

This clone was picked up one time. This chain connects TRBV6-2 or TRBV6-3 to TRBJ2-7; D remains unclear. Trimming left V 5 bases short and J 3 bases short, with 14 bases between. The CDR3 is 14 amino acids. Germline V gene sequence: CDR1 MNHEY, CDR2 SVGEGT. In DNA form, the CDR3 reads TGTGCCAGCAGTAGAGTCATTGTCTACTACGAGCAGTACTTC. Amino acid sequence: CASSRVIVYYEQYF.